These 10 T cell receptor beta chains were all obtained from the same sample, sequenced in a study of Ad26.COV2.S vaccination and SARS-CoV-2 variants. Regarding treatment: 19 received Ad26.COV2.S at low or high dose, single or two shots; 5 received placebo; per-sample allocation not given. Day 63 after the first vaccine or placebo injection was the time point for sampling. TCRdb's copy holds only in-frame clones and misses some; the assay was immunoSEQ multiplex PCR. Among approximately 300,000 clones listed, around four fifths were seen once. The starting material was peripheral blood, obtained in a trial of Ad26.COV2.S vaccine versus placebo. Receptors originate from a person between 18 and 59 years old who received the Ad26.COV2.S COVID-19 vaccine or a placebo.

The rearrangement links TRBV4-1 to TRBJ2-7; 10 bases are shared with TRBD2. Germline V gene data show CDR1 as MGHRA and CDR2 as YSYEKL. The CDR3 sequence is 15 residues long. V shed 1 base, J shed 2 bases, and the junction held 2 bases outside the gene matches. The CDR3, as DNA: TGCGCCAGCAGCCAAGGAAGCGGGGGGGCCTACGAGCAGTACTTC. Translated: CASSQGSGGAYEQYF.

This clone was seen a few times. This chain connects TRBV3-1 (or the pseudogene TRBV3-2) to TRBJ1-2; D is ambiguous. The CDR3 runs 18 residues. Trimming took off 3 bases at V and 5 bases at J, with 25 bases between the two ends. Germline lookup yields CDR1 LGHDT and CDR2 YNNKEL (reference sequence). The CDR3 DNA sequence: TGTGCCAGCAGCCAGATGGGAACGGAATCAAAGCCCCTTTATGGCTACACCTTC. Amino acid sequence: CASSQMGTESKPLYGYTF.

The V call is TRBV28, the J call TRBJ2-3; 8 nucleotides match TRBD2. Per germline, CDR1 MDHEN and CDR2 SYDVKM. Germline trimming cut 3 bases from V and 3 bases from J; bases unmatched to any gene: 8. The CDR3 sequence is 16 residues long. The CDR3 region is CASSFREGLRTDTQYF. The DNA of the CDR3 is TGTGCCAGCAGTTTTCGGGAGGGGCTTAGGACAGATACGCAGTATTTT.

The CDR3 here is CASSLLGTGNYNEQFF. The CDR3, as DNA: TGTGCCAGCAGCCTCCTCGGGACAGGGAACTACAATGAGCAGTTCTTC. The chain employs TRBV28 and TRBJ2-1, with 9 bases that match TRBD1. V lost 6 bases and J lost 3; bases outside the gene matches: 9. This CDR3 is built from 16 residues. Germline V gene lookup returns CDR1 MDHEN and CDR2 SYDVKM.

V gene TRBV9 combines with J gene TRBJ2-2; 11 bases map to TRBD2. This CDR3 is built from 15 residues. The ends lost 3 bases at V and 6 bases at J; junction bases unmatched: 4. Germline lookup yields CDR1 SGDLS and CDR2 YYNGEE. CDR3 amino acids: CASSGLAGFAGELFF. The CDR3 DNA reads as TGTGCCAGCAGCGGACTAGCGGGGTTCGCCGGGGAGCTGTTTTTT.

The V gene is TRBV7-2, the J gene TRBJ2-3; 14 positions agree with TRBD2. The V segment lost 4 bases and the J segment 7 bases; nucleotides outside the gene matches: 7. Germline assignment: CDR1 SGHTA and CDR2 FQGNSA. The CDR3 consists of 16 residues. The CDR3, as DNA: TGTGCCAGCAGCTATCGACTAGCGGGGGGGCCGTATACGCAGTATTTT. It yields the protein CASSYRLAGGPYTQYF.

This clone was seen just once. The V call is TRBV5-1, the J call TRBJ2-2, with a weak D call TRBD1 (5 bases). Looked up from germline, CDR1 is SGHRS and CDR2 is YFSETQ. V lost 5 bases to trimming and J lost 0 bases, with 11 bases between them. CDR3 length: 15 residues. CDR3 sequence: CASRTDPANTGELFF. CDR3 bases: TGCGCCAGCAGGACAGATCCCGCGAACACCGGGGAGCTGTTTTTT.

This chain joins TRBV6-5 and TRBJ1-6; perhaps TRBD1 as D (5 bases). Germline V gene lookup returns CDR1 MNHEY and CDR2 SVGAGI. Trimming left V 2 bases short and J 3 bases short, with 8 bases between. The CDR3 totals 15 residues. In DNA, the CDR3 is TGTGCCAGCAGTTACACAGGTCTCTATAATTCACCCCTCCACTTT. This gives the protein CASSYTGLYNSPLHF.

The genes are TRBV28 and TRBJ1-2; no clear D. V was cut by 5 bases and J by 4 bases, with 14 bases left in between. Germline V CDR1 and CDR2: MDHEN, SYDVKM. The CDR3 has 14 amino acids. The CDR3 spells CASSPPSKSYGYTF. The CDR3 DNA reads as TGTGCCAGCAGTCCCCCTTCGAAGAGCTATGGCTACACCTTC.

The CDR3 loop reads CASSPTSGFVDTQYF. The DNA of the CDR3 is TGTGCCAGCAGTCCGACTAGCGGGTTTGTAGATACGCAGTATTTT. The chain is built from TRBV2 and TRBJ2-3; 10 nucleotides line up with TRBD2. CDR3 length equals 15 residues. Germline CDR1 SNHLY, CDR2 FYNNEI. Germline trimming cut 5 bases from V and 5 bases from J; bases unmatched to any gene: 7. Full variable domain (remainder filled in from reference TRBV2 and TRBJ2-3): EPEVTQTPSHQVTQMGQEVILRCVPISNHLYFYWYRQILGQKVEFLVSFYNNEISEKSEIFDDQFSVERPDGSNFTLKIRSTKLEDSAMYFCASSPTSGFVDTQYFGPGTRLTVL.